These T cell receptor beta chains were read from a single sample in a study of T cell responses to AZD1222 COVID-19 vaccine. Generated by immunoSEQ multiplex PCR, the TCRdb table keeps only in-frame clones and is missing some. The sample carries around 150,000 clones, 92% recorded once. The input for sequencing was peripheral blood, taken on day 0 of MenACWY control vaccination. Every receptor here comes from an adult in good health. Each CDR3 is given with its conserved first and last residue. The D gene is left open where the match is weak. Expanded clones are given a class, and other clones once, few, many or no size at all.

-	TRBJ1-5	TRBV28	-	TGTGCCAGCAGGGACACCTATAGCAATCAGCCCCAGCATTTT	CASRDTYSNQPQHF
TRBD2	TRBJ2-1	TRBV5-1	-	TGCGCCAGCAGCAGCCCTACTAGCGGGAGAGCGTACAATGAGCAGTTCTTC	CASSSPTSGRAYNEQFF
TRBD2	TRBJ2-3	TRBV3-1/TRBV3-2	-	TGTGCCAGCAGGCAGCGGGGGTACACAGATACGCAGTATTTT	CASRQRGYTDTQYF
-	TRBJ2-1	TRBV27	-	TGTGCCAGCAGTTTATTAGGCCTTTGGCAAAATGAGCAGTTCTTC	CASSLLGLWQNEQFF
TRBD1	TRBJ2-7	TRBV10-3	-	TGTGCCATCAGCAGGGACAGGGCCGACGAGCAGTACTTC	CAISRDRADEQYF
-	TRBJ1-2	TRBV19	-	TGTGCCAGTAGTATTCCCGGAGGACGGATTTATGGCTACACCTTC	CASSIPGGRIYGYTF
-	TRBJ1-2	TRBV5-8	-	TGTGCCAGCAGCTTGGTCAGGGCCCAGGGCTATGGCTACACCTTC	CASSLVRAQGYGYTF
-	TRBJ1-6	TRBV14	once	TGTGCCAGCAGCTCCGTCGGGACAAGTAATTCACCCCTCCACTTT	CASSSVGTSNSPLHF
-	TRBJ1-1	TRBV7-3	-	TGTGCCAGCAGCTTTCAGGGCAACACTGAAGCTTTCTTT	CASSFQGNTEAFF
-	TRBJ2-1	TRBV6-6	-	TGTGCCAGCCTTGGGGGTGAGCAGTTCTTC	CASLGGEQFF
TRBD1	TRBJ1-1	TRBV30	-	TGTGCCTGGAGTGACAGGGGGTTAGTGTACACTGAAGCTTTCTTT	CAWSDRGLVYTEAFF
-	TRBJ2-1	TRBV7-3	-	TGTGCCAGCAGCCCCACTAGGAGAAATGAGCAGTTCTTC	CASSPTRRNEQFF
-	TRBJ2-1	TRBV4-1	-	TGCGCCAGCAGCCAAGAGCCCCAATGGCAGGAGCAGTTCTTC	CASSQEPQWQEQFF
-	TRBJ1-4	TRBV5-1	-	TGCGCCAGCCGCGTACGGGACTATAATGAAAAACTGTTTTTT	CASRVRDYNEKLFF
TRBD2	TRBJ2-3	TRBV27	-	TGTGCCAGCACCCCGAGGGCTAGCGGGAGTGATACGCAGTATTTT	CASTPRASGSDTQYF
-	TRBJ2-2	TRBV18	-	TGTGCCAGCTCACCTCTTCCTCCCGTCGGGGAGCTGTTTTTT	CASSPLPPVGELFF
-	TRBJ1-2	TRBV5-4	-	TGTGCCAGCAGCGGTGACCGGGTTGGCTACACCTTC	CASSGDRVGYTF
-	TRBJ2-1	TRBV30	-	TGTGCCCGGGCCTTTCTGAAGGAGACTGAGCAGTTCTTC	CARAFLKETEQFF